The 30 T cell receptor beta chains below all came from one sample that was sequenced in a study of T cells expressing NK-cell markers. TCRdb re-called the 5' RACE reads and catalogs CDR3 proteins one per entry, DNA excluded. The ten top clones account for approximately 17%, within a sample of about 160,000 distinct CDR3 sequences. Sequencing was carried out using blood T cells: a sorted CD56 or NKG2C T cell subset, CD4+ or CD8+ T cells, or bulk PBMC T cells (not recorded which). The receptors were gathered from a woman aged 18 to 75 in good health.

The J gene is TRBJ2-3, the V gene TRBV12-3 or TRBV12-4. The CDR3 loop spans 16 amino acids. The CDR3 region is CASSFGVALSTDTQYF.

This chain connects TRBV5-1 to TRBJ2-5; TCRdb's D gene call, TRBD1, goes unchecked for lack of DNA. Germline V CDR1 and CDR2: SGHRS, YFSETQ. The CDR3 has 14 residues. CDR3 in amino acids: CASSLFTGEETQYF.

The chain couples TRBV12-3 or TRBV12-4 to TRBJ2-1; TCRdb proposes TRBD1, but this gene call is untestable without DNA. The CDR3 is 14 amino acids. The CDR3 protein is CASSLWRDTGEQFF.

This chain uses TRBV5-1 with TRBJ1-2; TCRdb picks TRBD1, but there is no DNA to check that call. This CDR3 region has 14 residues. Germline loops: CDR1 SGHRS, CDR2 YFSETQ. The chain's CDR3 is CASSTGTTNYGYTF.

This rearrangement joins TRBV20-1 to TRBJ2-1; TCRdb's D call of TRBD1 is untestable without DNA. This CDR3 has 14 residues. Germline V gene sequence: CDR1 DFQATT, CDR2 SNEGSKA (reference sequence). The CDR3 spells CSARDRVRLNEQFF.

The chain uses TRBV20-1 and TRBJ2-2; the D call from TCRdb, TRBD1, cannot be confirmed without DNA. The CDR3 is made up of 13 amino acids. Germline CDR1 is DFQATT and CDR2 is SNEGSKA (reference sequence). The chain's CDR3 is CSATTGSTGELFF.

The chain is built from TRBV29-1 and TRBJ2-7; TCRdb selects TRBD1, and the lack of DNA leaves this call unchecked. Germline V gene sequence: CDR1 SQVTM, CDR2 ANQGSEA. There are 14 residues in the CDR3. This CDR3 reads CSVEQRGAAPEQYF.

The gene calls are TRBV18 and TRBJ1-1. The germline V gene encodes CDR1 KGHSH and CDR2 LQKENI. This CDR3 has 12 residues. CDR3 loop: CASSRAGGEAFF.

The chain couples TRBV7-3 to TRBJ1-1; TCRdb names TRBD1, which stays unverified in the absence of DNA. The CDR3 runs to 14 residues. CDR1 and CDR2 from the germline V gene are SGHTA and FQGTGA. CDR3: CASSRLGGGTEAFF.

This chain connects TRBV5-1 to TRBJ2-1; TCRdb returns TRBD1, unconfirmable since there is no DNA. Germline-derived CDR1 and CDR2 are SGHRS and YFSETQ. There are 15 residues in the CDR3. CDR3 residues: CASSSTDRGQGEQFF.

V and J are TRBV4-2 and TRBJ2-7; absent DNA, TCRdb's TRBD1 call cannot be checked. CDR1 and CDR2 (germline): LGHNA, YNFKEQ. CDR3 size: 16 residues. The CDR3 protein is CASSQDWGRGLNEQYF.

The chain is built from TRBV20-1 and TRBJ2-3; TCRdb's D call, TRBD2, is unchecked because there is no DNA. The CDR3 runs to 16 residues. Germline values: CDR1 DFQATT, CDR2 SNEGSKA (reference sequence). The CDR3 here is CSARETSGGNTDTQYF.

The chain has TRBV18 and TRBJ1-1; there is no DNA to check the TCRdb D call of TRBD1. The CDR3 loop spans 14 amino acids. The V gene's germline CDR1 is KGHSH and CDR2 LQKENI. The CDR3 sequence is CASKITGDYTEAFF.

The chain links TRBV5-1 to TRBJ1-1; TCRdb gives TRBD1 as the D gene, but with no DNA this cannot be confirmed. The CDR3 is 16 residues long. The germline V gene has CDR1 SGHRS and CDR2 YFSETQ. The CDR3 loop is CASSPTLQGPYTEAFF.

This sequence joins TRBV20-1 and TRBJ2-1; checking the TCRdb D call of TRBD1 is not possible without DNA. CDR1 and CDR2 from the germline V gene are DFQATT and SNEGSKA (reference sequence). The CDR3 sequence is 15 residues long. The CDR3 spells CSASPTSGGLNEQFF.

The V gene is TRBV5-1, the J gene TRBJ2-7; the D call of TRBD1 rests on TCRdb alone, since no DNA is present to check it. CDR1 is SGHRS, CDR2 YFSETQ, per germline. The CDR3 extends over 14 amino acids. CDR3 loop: CASSWGQGDDEQYF.

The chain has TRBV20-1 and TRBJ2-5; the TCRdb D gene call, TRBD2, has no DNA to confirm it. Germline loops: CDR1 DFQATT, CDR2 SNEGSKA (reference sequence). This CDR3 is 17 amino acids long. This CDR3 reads CSARALPAASGRKTQYF.

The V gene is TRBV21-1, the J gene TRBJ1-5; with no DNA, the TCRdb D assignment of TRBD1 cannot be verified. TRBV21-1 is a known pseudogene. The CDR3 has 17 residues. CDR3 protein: CASSKVRTANSNQPQHF.

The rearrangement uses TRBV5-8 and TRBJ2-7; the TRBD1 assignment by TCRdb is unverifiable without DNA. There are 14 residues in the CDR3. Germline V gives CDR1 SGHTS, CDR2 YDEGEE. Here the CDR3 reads CASSLWAGEYEQYF.

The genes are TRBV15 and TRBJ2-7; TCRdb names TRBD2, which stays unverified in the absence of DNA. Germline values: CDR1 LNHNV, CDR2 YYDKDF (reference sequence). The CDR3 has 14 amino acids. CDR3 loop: CATSSRDFSYEQYF.

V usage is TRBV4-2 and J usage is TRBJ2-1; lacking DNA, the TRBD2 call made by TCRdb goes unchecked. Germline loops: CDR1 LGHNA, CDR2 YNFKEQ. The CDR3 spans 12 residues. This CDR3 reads CASSQGGREQFF.

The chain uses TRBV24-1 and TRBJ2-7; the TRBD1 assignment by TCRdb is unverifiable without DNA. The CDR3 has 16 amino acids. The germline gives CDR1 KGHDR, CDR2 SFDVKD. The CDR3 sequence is CATSDRGQGDSYEQYF.

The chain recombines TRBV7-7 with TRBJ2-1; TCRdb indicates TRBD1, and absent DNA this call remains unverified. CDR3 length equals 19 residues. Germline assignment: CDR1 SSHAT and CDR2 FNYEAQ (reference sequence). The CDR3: CASSYGDRGPESSYNEQFF.

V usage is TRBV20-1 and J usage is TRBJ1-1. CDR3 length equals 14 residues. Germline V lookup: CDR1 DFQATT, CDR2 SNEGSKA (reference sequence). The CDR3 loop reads CSAVGPFLNTEAFF.

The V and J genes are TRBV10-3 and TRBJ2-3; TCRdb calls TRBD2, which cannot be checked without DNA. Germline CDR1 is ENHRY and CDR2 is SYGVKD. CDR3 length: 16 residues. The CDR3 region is CAIKAVGGGITDTQYF.

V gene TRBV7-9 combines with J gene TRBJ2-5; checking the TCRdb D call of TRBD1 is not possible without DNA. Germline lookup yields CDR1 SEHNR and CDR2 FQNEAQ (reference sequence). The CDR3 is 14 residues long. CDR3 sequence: CASSWTGDRETQYF.

CDR3 region: CASSNPGARSGNTIYF. The chain carries TRBV25-1 and TRBJ1-3; TCRdb proposes TRBD1, but this gene call is untestable without DNA. CDR1 is MGHDK, CDR2 SYGVNS, per germline. This CDR3 contains 16 residues. Full variable domain (missing parts from reference TRBV25-1 and TRBJ1-3): EADIYQTPRYLVIGTGKKITLECSQTMGHDKMYWYQQDPGMELHLIHYSYGVNSTEKGDLSSESTVSRIRTEHFPLTLESARPSHTSQYLCASSNPGARSGNTIYFGEGSWLTVV.

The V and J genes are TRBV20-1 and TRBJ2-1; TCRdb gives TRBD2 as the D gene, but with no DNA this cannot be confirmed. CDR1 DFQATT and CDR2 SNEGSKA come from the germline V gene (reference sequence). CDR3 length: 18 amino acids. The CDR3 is CSARGGSGRHRSYNEQFF.

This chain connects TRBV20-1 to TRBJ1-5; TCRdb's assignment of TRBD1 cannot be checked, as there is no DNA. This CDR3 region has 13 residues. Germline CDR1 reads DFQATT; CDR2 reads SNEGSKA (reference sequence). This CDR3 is CSATDRAEQPQHF.

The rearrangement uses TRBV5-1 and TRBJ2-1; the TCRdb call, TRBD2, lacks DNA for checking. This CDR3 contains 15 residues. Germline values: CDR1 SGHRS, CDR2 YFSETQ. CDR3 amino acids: CASNGGQVSYNEQFF.